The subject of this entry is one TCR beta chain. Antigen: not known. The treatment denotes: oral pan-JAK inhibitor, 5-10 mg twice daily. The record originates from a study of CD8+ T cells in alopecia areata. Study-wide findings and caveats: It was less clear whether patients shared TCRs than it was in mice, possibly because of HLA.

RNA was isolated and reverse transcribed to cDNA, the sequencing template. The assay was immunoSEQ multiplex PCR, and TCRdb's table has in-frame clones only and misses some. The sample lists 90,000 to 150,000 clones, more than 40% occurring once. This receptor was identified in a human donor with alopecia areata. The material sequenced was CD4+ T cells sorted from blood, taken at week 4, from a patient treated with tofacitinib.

The CDR3 is CAIHRGQGSPLHF. CDR3 nucleotides: TGTGCCATACACAGGGGCCAAGGGTCACCCCTCCACTTT. The chain combines TRBV6-6 with TRBJ1-6, with 7 bases aligning to TRBD1. The V gene end was trimmed by 10 bases and the J gene end by 10 bases; junction bases not matched to a gene: 10. The CDR3 consists of 13 residues. Per germline, CDR1 MNHNY and CDR2 SVGAGI (reference sequence).